This T cell receptor (beta chain) is drawn from a study of T cell repertoires in cytomegalovirus infection. In the study overall: Public TCR beta signatures marked donors with CMV infection and the matching HLA. Study results and limitations: The study found HLA-C-restricted CMV-specific TCR beta clonotypes dominating the ex vivo response.

Points on this clonotype: Its antigen is unknown.

TCRdb re-called the reads through MiXCR, storing one row per CDR3 protein. Of around 800,000 distinct CDR3 sequences in the sample, approximately 30% were seen once. Per germline, CDR1 LGHDT and CDR2 YNNKEL (reference sequence). V was pared by 3 bases and J by 4 bases, with 5 bases of the junction left unmatched. The CDR3 extends over 15 amino acids. Sample: cultured CD8+ T cells from PBMCs, taken from culture after CMV antigen stimulation. The rearrangement uses TRBV3-1 and TRBJ2-1; 8 bases line up with TRBD2. This sequence originates from a human donor in good health (CMV status not recorded). Some clones in this sample may be carry-over from other donors' samples. CDR3 in amino acids: CASSHEAGAYNEQFF. The CDR3 nucleotides read TGTGCCAGCAGCCATGAAGCGGGGGCTTACAATGAGCAGTTCTTC.